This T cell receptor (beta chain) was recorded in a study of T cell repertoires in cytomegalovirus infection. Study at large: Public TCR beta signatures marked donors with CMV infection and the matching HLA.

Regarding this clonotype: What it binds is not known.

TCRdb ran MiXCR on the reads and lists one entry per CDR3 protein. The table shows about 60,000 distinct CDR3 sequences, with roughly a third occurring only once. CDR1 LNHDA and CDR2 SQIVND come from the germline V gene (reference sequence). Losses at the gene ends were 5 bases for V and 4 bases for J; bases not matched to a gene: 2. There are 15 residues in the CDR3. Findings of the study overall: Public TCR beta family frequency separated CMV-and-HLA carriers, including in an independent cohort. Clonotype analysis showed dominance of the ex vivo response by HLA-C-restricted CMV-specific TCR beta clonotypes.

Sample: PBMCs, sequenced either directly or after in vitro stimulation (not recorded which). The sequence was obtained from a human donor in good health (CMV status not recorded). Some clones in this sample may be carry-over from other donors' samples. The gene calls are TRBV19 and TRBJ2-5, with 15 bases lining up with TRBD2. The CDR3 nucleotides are TGTGCCAGTAGTGGGACTAGCGGGAGGTTAGAGACCCAGTACTTC. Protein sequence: CASSGTSGRLETQYF.